This T cell receptor beta chain comes out of a study of blood T cells in healthy people across ages. Study conclusions and caveats: The CMV status of each donor remained undetermined, and this could have confounded shifts in expanded clonotypes.

CDR1 and CDR2 (germline): MNHEY, SVGAGI. This CDR3 is 16 amino acids long. The V segment lost 7 bases and the J segment 2 bases; nucleotides outside the gene matches: 10. PCR was performed a second time for roughly 7 to 12 cycles using a sample-barcoded 5' primer and a J-beta primer mix. TCRdb fed the 5' RACE reads into MiXCR, producing one record per CDR3 protein. Of 850,000 to 1,100,000 distinct CDR3 sequences listed, around two fifths were seen once; the top ten hold 13%. On this clonotype: Its antigen is as yet unknown.

The sequence was collected from a man aged 18 to 29 in good health. The chain employs TRBV6-5 and TRBJ1-2; TRBD1 aligns across 10 bases. The sample was blood. This chain's CDR3 is CASTKGTGANNYGYTF. CDR3 coding DNA: TGTGCCAGCACCAAAGGGACAGGGGCAAACAACTATGGCTACACCTTC.